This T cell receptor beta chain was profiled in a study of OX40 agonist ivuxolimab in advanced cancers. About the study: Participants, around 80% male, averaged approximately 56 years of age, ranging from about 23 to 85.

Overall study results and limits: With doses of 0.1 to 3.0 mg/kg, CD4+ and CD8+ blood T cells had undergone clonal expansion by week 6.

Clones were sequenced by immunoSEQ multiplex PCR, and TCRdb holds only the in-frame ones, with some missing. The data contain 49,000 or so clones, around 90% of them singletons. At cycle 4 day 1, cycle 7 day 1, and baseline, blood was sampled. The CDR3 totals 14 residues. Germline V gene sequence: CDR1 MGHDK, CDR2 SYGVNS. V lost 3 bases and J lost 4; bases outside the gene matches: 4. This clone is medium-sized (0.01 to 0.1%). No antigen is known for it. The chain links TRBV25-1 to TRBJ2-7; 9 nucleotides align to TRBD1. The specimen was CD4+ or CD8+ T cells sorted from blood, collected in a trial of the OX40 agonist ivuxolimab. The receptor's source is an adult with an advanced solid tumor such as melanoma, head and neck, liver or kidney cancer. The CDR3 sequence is CASSDGTGLYEQYF. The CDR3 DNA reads TGTGCCAGCAGTGACGGGACAGGGTTGTACGAGCAGTACTTC.